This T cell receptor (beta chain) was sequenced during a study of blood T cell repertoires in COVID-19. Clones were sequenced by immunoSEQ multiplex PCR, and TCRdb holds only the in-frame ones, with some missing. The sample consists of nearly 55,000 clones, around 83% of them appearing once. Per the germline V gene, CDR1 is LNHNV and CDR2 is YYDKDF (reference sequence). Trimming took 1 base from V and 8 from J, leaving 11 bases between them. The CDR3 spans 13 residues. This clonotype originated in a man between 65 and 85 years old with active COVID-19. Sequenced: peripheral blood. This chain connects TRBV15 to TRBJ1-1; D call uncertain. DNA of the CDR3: TGTGCCACCAGCAGAGTTCGGGGTGCGGAAGCTTTCTTT. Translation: CATSRVRGAEAFF.